A single sample gave rise to the 27 T cell receptor beta chains below, sequenced in a study of T cells after yellow fever vaccination. TCRdb reprocessed the 5' RACE reads with MiXCR, giving one entry per CDR3 protein. The table has hundreds of thousands of distinct CDR3 sequences, 18% seen once; the top ten hold 15% to 20%. The specimen comprised PBMCs, sampled before the yellow fever booster vaccination. The receptors stem from a man between 18 and 35 years old who received the YFV17D yellow fever vaccine.

A word on this clonotype: Germline and junction disagree at one end, which may indicate a read error. This chain joins TRBV6-5 and TRBJ2-6; weak D call: TRBD2 (5 bases). The length of the CDR3 is 13 residues. Germline CDR1 MNHEY, CDR2 SVGAGI. CDR3 nucleotide sequence: TGTGCCTGCAGCGGATCTGGGGCCAACGTCCTGACTTTC. As protein: CACSGSGANVLTF.

The chain employs TRBV7-3 and TRBJ2-7, with D possibly matching TRBD2 (7 bases). CDR1 is SGHTA, CDR2 FQGTGA, per germline. The CDR3 loop spans 13 amino acids. Trimming removed 2 bases from V and 5 bases from J, with 10 bases in between. The CDR3 reads CASSLRGADEQYF. CDR3 nucleotide sequence: TGTGCCAGCAGCTTACGGGGGGCCGACGAGCAGTACTTC.

This chain links TRBV19 with TRBJ1-2; 7 positions match TRBD1. CDR3 length equals 10 residues. The germline gives CDR1 LNHDA, CDR2 SQIVND (reference sequence). Trimming took 7 bases from V and 8 from J; bases not matched to a gene: 1. CDR3 sequence (DNA): TGTGCCAGTAAGGGGGCAGGCTACACCTTC. Amino acid sequence: CASKGAGYTF.

This chain links TRBV5-1 with TRBJ2-6; D gene unclear. V was trimmed by 5 bases and J by 2 bases, leaving 11 bases between them. The CDR3 extends over 15 amino acids. Looked up from germline, CDR1 is SGHRS and CDR2 is YFSETQ. This CDR3 is CASRQGLAGANVLTF. The CDR3 DNA reads TGCGCCAGCAGACAAGGGCTTGCTGGGGCCAACGTCCTGACTTTC.

There are a few counts of this clonotype. V and J are TRBV12-3 or TRBV12-4 and TRBJ2-5; the match to TRBD2 covers 7 bases. J lost 5 bases, V lost 3 bases, and 6 bases had no gene match. The CDR3 spans 14 residues. The CDR3 DNA follows: TGTGCCAGCAGTTTGGGGGGGATGGGCGAGACCCAGTACTTC. Protein product: CASSLGGMGETQYF.

The chain is built from TRBV7-6 and TRBJ2-1; unclear D gene. The CDR3 covers 15 residues. V lost 1 base and J 0 bases, leaving 7 bases between the germline ends. Germline V lookup: CDR1 SGHVS, CDR2 FNYEAQ. CDR3 DNA sequence: TGTGCCAGCAGCTTAGGTGCGAACTCCTACAATGAGCAGTTCTTC. It translates to CASSLGANSYNEQFF. Complete variable domain (other parts from reference TRBV7-6 and TRBJ2-1): GAGVSQSPRYKVTKRGQDVALRCDPISGHVSLYWYRQALGQGPEFLTYFNYEAQQDKSGLPNDRFSAERPEGSISTLTIQRTEQRDSAMYRCASSLGANSYNEQFFGPGTRLTVL.

The chain uses TRBV27 and TRBJ1-2; D remains unclear. Trimming pared 4 bases from V and 2 bases from J, leaving 11 bases between. The CDR3 covers 14 residues. Per germline, CDR1 MNHEY and CDR2 SMNVEV (reference sequence). Here the CDR3 DNA reads TGTGCCAGCAGTTCCAGCTTCCAAAACTATGGCTACACCTTC. Its translation is CASSSSFQNYGYTF.

This clonotype was seen a handful of times. The chain recombines TRBV12-3 or TRBV12-4 with TRBJ2-5, with D perhaps TRBD2 (5 bases). With 3 bases removed from V and 7 bases from J, the gap between germline ends came to 12 bases. The CDR3 covers 13 residues. The CDR3 loop reads CASSFPGIRTQYF. The CDR3 DNA is TGTGCCAGCAGTTTCCCCGGGATCAGGACCCAGTACTTC.

This rearrangement joins TRBV24-1 to TRBJ1-1; D not certain. V gave up 3 bases and J gave up 14 bases, with 15 bases separating them. The CDR3 spans 12 residues. Germline CDR1 and CDR2: KGHDR and SFDVKD. CDR3 DNA sequence: TGTGCCACCAGTGATGCCTCGGAAGTCCTATTCTTT. It codes for CATSDASEVLFF.

This clonotype was counted a few times. The chain recombines TRBV9 with TRBJ1-2; 7 nucleotides match TRBD1. Germline loops: CDR1 SGDLS, CDR2 YYNGEE. Trimming removed 0 bases from V and 6 bases from J; junction bases left unmatched: 11. CDR3 length: 16 amino acids. The CDR3 region is CASSVVGGGAWDGYTF. The CDR3 bases are TGTGCCAGCAGCGTAGTCGGAGGGGGCGCCTGGGATGGCTACACCTTC.

The J gene is TRBJ2-7, the V gene TRBV13; D perhaps matches TRBD1 (6 bases). This CDR3 spans 14 amino acids. Germline CDR1 reads PRHDT; CDR2 reads FYEKMQ (reference sequence). Deletions cut 4 bases from V and 2 bases from J, with 12 bases between. For the CDR3, the DNA is TGTGCCAGCAGCTACCGGACAGTAGCCTACGAGCAGTACGTC. It is translated as CASSYRTVAYEQYV.

The chain uses TRBV12-3 or TRBV12-4 and TRBJ1-5; D is perhaps TRBD1 (5 bases). V gave up 5 bases and J gave up 10 bases, with 18 bases separating them. The CDR3 is 14 amino acids. This CDR3 reads CASSPQGPLRPQHF. The CDR3, as DNA: TGTGCCAGCAGTCCGCAGGGACCGTTACGTCCCCAGCATTTT.

The chain has TRBV5-4 and TRBJ2-3, with D uncertain. CDR1 and CDR2 (germline): SGHNT, YYREEE (reference sequence). The CDR3 has 14 residues. V lost 0 bases and J lost 2, with 7 bases in between. CDR3 region: CASSLADFTDTQYF. The CDR3 bases are TGTGCCAGCAGCTTGGCCGATTTCACAGATACGCAGTATTTT.

This clonotype occurred a few times. This chain uses TRBV9 with TRBJ2-5; 8 nucleotides align to TRBD2. Germline trimming cut 0 bases from V and 5 bases from J; bases unmatched to any gene: 12. Germline-derived CDR1 and CDR2 are SGDLS and YYNGEE. This CDR3 spans 17 amino acids. The CDR3 reads CASSVVSGGAGSETQYF. The CDR3 DNA follows: TGTGCCAGCAGCGTAGTATCCGGGGGGGCCGGTTCGGAGACCCAGTACTTC.

This clonotype has a single count. The chain carries TRBV19 and TRBJ1-4, with unresolved D. The CDR3 has 14 residues. Trimming shortened V by 3 bases and J by 5 bases, and 10 bases separated the two germline ends. Germline V gene data show CDR1 as LNHDA and CDR2 as SQIVND (reference sequence). Here the CDR3 reads CASSILDRNEKLFF. For the CDR3, the DNA is TGTGCCAGTAGTATTTTGGATAGGAATGAAAAACTGTTTTTT.

This clonotype has more than one count but fewer than ten. The chain recombines TRBV6-1 with TRBJ1-5; D possibly corresponds to TRBD1 (6 bases). The V end lost 6 bases, the J end lost 6 bases, and 15 bases lay between the germline ends. Germline values: CDR1 MNHNS, CDR2 SASEGT. The CDR3 spans 14 residues. For the CDR3, the DNA is TGTGCCAGCAGCGTCGGAGGGGGGCGTCAGCCCCAGCATTTT. Translated: CASSVGGGRQPQHF.

The rearrangement joins TRBV5-5 to TRBJ2-3; 9 positions match TRBD2. CDR1 and CDR2 from the germline V gene are SGHKS and YYEKEE (reference sequence). This CDR3 is 16 amino acids long. V shed 3 bases and J 3 bases; nucleotides not matched to a gene: 8. The CDR3, as DNA: TGTGCCAGCAGCTCCCCGCTAAGCGGGGGGACAGATACGCAGTATTTT. This translates into CASSSPLSGGTDTQYF.

The chain recombines TRBV5-5 with TRBJ2-2; D remains unclear. The germline V gene encodes CDR1 SGHKS and CDR2 YYEKEE (reference sequence). The CDR3 consists of 12 residues. V shed 4 bases and J shed 7 bases, with 8 bases lying between them. CDR3 coding DNA: TGTGCCAGCAGCGCACCGGTCGGGGAGCTGTTTTTT. Encoded protein: CASSAPVGELFF.

The genes are TRBV5-1 and TRBJ1-1; D remains ambiguous. This CDR3 is 14 amino acids long. V was pared by 0 bases and J by 0 bases, with 6 bases between. Per the germline V gene, CDR1 is SGHRS and CDR2 is YFSETQ. CDR3 residues: CASSLARLNTEAFF. CDR3 nucleotides: TGCGCCAGCAGCTTGGCCCGGCTGAACACTGAAGCTTTCTTT.

In DNA, the CDR3 is TGTGCCATCAGACCGACAGGGGGTAGTGGCTACACCTTC. Translating gives CAIRPTGGSGYTF. The chain has TRBV10-3 and TRBJ1-2; 9 nucleotides agree with TRBD1. The CDR3 covers 13 residues. Trimming took 6 bases from V and 7 from J; bases not matched to a gene: 6. From germline, CDR1 is ENHRY and CDR2 SYGVKD.

The V call is TRBV9, the J call TRBJ2-5; either TRBD1 or TRBD2 may supply D (6 bases each). Germline V lookup: CDR1 SGDLS, CDR2 YYNGEE. Trimming left V 3 bases short and J 4 bases short, with 13 bases between. The CDR3 sequence is 14 residues long. The CDR3: CASSALGGGETQYF. The DNA for the CDR3 is TGTGCCAGCAGCGCTCTAGGGGGAGGAGAGACCCAGTACTTC.

This clonotype was counted between two and nine times. The V call is TRBV20-1, the J call TRBJ2-3; D possibly corresponds to TRBD2 (5 bases). The length of the CDR3 is 14 residues. Germline loops: CDR1 DFQATT, CDR2 SNEGSKA (reference sequence). V dropped 5 bases and J dropped 5 bases, with 17 bases sitting between them. The CDR3, as DNA: TGCAGTGCTCCGGGGTTTCGACGTGGAGATACGCAGTATTTT. As protein: CSAPGFRRGDTQYF.

The rearrangement joins TRBV20-1 to TRBJ2-5; D is uncertain. The CDR3 consists of 13 residues. The germline CDR1 and CDR2 sequences are DFQATT and SNEGSKA (reference sequence). V was trimmed by 3 bases and J by 4 bases, leaving 12 bases between them. CDR3 DNA sequence: TGCAGTGCTAGCGCTGGCAGTCCAGAGACCCAGTACTTC. Protein product: CSASAGSPETQYF.

This clonotype was counted a few times. The chain recombines TRBV20-1 with TRBJ1-2; D ambiguous. The CDR3 has 13 residues. Germline loops: CDR1 DFQATT, CDR2 SNEGSKA (reference sequence). Trimming took off 0 bases at V and 2 bases at J, with 7 bases between the two ends. CDR3 bases: TGCAGTGCTAGAGAAGGCAAGAACTATGGCTACACCTTC. The encoded protein is CSAREGKNYGYTF.

The rearrangement links TRBV12-3 or TRBV12-4 to TRBJ2-2, with 7 bases that match TRBD2. CDR3 length: 15 amino acids. V shed 6 bases and J 6 bases; nucleotides not matched to a gene: 10. CDR3 in DNA: TGTGCCAGCAGGTCAAGCGGGGCGACCCCCGGGGAGCTGTTTTTT. It yields the protein CASRSSGATPGELFF.

The genes are TRBV6-7 and TRBJ2-7; D gene unclear. TRBV6-7 is an ORF for which the function is uncertain. Trimming removed 0 bases from V and 0 bases from J, with 18 bases in between. The CDR3 runs 18 residues. For the CDR3, the DNA is TGTGCCAGCAGTTACTCGAGTTCTGCCGGGCCCAGCTCCTACGAGCAGTACGTC. Residues: CASSYSSSAGPSSYEQYV.

This clonotype was counted between two and nine times. The chain has TRBV12-3 or TRBV12-4 and TRBJ2-3; no clear D. V was pared by 4 bases and J by 5 bases, with 16 bases between. The CDR3 covers 15 residues. The CDR3 loop is CASSSSPKGRDTQYF. DNA for the CDR3: TGTGCCAGCAGTTCATCTCCCAAGGGTAGAGATACGCAGTATTTT.